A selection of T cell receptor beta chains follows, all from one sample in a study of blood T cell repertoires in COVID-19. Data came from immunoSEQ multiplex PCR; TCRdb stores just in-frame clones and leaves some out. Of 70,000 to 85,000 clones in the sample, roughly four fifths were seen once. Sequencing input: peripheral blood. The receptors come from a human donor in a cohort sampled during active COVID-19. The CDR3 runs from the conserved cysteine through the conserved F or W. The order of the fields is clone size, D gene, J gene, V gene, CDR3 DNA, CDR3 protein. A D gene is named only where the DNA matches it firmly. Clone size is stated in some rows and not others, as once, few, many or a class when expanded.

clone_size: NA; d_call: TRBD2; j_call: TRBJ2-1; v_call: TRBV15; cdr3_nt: TGTGCCACCAGCAGTACTAGCGGGGCCTTCTACAATGAGCAGTTCTTC; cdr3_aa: CATSSTSGAFYNEQFF
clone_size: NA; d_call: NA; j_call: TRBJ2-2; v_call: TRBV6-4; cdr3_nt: TGTGCCAGCAGCAGGGATTGGTCCGGGGAGCTGTTTTTT; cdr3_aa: CASSRDWSGELFF
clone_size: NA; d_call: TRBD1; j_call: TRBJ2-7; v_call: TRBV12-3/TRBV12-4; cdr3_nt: TGTGCCAGCAGGCGGACAGGAAGCTACGAGCAGTACTTC; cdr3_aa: CASRRTGSYEQYF
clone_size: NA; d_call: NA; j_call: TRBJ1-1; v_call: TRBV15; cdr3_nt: TGTGCCACCAGCAGAGATTTACAGGCGAACACTGAAGCTTTCTTT; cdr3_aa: CATSRDLQANTEAFF
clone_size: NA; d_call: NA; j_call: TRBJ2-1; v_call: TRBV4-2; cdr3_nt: TGTGCCAGCAGCCAAGATCTCCAGGGCCGGGAGCAGTTCTTC; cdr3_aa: CASSQDLQGREQFF
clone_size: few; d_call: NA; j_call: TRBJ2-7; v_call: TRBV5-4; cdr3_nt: TGTGCCAGCAGCCAGGGCCGGTCGATCTACGAGCAGTACTTC; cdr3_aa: CASSQGRSIYEQYF
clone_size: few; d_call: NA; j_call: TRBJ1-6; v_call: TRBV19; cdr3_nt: TGTGCCACCACCTCGCTGGGACACGATAATTCACCCCTCCACTTT; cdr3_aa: CATTSLGHDNSPLHF
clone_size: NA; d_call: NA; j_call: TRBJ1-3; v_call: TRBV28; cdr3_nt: TGTGCCAGCAGCTTTAGGGGGTACGGAAACACCATATATTTT; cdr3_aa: CASSFRGYGNTIYF
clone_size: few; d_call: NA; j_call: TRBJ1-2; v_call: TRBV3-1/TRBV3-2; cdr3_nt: TGTGCCAGCAGCCCGAGTCGGGACTATGGCTACACCTTC; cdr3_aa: CASSPSRDYGYTF
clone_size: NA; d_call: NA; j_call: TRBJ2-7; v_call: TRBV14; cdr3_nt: TGTGCCAGCAGCCAATTTGGGACATACTCCTACGAGCAGTACTTC; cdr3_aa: CASSQFGTYSYEQYF
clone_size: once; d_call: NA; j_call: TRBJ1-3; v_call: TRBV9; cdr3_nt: TGTGCCAGCAGCGTAGACGGTATTGGAAACACCATATATTTT; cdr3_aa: CASSVDGIGNTIYF
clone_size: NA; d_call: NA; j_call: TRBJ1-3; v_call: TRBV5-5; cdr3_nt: TGTGCCAGCAGCCCAGGGGTGTCTGGAAACACCATATATTTT; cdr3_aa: CASSPGVSGNTIYF
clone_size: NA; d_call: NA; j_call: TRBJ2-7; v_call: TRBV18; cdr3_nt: TGTGCCAGCTCACCACCGTCACTAAGCCACGAGCAGTACTTC; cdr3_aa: CASSPPSLSHEQYF
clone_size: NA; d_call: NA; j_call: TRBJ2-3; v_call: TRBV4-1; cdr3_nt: TGCGCCAGCAGCCAAGAAGCACTGAGCACAGATACGCAGTATTTT; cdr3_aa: CASSQEALSTDTQYF
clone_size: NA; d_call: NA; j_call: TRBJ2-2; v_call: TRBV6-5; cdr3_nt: TGTGCCAGCAGAACCTCAGGGACCGGGGAGCTGTTTTTT; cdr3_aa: CASRTSGTGELFF
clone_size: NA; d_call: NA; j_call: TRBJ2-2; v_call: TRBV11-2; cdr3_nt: TGTGCCAGCAGCCGCGACAGCTACACCGGGGAGCTGTTTTTT; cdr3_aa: CASSRDSYTGELFF
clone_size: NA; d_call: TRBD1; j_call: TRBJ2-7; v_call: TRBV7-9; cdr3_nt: TGTGCCAGCAGCCTCTGGTCGACAGGGCCCTCCTACGAGCAGTACTTC; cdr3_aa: CASSLWSTGPSYEQYF
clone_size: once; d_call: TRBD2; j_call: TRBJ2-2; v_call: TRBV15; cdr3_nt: TGTGCCCCCAGCAGCGGGCTCGGGGGCGCGGGGGGGAGCACCGGGGAGCTGTTTTTT; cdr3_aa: CAPSSGLGGAGGSTGELFF
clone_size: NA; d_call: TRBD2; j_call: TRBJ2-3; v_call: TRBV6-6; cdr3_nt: TGTGCCAGCCACACCAATACGGGGGGTCACACAGATACGCAGTATTTT; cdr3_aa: CASHTNTGGHTDTQYF
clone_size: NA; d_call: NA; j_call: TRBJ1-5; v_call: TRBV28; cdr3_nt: TGTGCCAGCAGTAAAGCCTTCCAAGCCCTGAATCAGCCCCAGCATTTT; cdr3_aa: CASSKAFQALNQPQHF
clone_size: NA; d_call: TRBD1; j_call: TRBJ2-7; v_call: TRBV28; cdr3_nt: TGTGCCACACGGACAGGGTTAAGCGAGCAGTACTTC; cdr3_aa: CATRTGLSEQYF
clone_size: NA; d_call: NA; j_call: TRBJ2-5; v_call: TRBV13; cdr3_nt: TGTGCCAGCAGCTCATACAGGAGACCAAGGGAGACCCAGTACTTC; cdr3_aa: CASSSYRRPRETQYF
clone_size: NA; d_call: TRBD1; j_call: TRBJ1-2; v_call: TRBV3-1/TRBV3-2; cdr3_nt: TGTGCCAGCAGCTCAAGGGCCCGGGACAGCTTTTATGGCTACACCTTC; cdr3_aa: CASSSRARDSFYGYTF
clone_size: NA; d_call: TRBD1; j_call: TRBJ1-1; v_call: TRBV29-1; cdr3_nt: TGCAGCGTTGAAAAAAGGGACAGGGGATACACTGAAGCTTTCTTT; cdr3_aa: CSVEKRDRGYTEAFF
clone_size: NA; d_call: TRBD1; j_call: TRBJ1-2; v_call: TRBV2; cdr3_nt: TGTGCCAGTAACCGGGACAGGGGGACCTATGGCTACACCTTC; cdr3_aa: CASNRDRGTYGYTF
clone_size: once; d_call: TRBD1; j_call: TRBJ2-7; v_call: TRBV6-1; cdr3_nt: TGTGCCAGCAGTGAAGTTAGGGACAGGGACTACGAGCAGTACTTC; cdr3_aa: CASSEVRDRDYEQYF
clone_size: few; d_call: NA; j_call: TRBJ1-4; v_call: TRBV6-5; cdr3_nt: TGTGCCAGCAGTCGGGACAACGGCGAGGGAAAACTGTTTTTT; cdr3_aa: CASSRDNGEGKLFF
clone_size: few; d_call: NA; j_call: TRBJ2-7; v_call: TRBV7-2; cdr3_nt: TGTGCCAGCAGCTTACATGGAGGTTCCCCCGGGGAGCAGTACTTC; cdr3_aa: CASSLHGGSPGEQYF
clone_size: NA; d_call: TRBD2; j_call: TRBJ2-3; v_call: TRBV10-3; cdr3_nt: TGTGCCATCAGTGAGTCTCCTGGACTAGCGGTAACAGATACGCAGTATTTT; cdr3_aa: CAISESPGLAVTDTQYF
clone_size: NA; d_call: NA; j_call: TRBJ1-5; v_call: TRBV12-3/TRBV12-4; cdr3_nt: TGTGCCAGTAGTCGGGAGAGCAATCAGCCCCAGCATTTT; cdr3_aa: CASSRESNQPQHF
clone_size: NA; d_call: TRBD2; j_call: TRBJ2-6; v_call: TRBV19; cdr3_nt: TGTGCCAGTAGCGCGGGGAGGGCTGGGGCCAACGTCCTGACTTTC; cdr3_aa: CASSAGRAGANVLTF
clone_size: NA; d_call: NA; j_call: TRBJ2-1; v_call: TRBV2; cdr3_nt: TGTGCCAGCAGAGTCAGGGTTCGCAATGAGCAGTTCTTC; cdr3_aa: CASRVRVRNEQFF
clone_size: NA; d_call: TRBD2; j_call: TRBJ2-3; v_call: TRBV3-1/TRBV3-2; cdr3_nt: TGTGCCAGCAGCCGGAAACGCGGGACTAGCGGGGGGGTAGATACGCAGTATTTT; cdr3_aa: CASSRKRGTSGGVDTQYF
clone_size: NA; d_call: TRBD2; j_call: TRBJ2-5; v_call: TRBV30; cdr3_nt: TGTGCCTGGAGATTACGTCGACTGGCAGCGGGGAGGGAGACCCAGTACTTC; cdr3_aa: CAWRLRRLAAGRETQYF
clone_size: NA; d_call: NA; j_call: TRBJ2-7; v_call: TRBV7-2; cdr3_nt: TGTGCCAGCAGCTTCGGTCTATCCTACGAGCAGTACTTC; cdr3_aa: CASSFGLSYEQYF
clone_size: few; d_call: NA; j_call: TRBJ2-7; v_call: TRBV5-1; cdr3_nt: TGCGCCAGCAGCTTGGTGGGGGGGCCCTACGAGCAGTACTTC; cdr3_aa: CASSLVGGPYEQYF
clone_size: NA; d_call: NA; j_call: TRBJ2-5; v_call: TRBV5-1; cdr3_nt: TGCGCCAGCAGCTTTACAGCCCAAGAGACCCAGTACTTC; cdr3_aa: CASSFTAQETQYF
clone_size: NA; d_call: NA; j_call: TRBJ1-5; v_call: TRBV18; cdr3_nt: TGTGCCAGCTCACCGTCGGGGTTGGGTAGCAATCAGCCCCAGCATTTT; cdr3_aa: CASSPSGLGSNQPQHF
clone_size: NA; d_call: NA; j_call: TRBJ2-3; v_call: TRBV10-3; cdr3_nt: TGTGCCATCGGTCGGGGGAGCACAGATACGCAGTATTTT; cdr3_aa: CAIGRGSTDTQYF
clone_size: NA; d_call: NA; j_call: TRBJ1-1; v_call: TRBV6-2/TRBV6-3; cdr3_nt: TGTGCCAGCAGTCCGTCGCGAGGTGCTGAAGCTTTCTTT; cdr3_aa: CASSPSRGAEAFF
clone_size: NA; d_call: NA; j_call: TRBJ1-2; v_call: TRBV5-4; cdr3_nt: TGTGCCAGCAGCTTGCAGGGTGTGGAGGGCTACACCTTC; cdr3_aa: CASSLQGVEGYTF
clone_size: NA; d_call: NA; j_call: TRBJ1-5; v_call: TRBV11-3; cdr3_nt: TGTGCCAGCAGCTTAGAGTTCGCGGGGCGAAATCAGCCCCAGCATTTT; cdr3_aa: CASSLEFAGRNQPQHF
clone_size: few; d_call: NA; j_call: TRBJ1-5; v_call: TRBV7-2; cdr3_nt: TGTGCCAGCAGCTTAGCGCCGGGTGTAAATCAGCCCCAGCATTTT; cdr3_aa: CASSLAPGVNQPQHF
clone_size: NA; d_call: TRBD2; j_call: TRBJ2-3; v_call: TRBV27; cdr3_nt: TGTGCCAGCAGTTTCAAGCGGGGGGGCACAGATACGCAGTATTTT; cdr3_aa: CASSFKRGGTDTQYF
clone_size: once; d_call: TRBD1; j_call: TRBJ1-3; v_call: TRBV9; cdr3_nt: TGTGCCAGCAGCGTAGCGACAGGGTCTGGAAACACCATATATTTT; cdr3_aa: CASSVATGSGNTIYF
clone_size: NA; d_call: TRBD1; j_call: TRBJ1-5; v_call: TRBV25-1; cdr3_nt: TGTGCCAGCAGTAGGGACAGATATAGCAATCAGCCCCAGCATTTT; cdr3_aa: CASSRDRYSNQPQHF
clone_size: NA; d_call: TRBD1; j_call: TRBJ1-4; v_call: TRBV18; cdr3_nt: TGTGCCAGCTCACCAGGCGGGACAGGGTATAATGAAAAACTGTTTTTT; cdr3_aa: CASSPGGTGYNEKLFF
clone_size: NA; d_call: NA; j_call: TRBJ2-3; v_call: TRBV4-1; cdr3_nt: TGCGCCAGCAGCCCAAGCGGCCGGGGAAAGTATTTT; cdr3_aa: CASSPSGRGKYF
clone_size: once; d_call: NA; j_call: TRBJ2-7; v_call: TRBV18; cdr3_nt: TGTGCCAGCTCACCCGAGGAGTACGAGCAGTACTTC; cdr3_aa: CASSPEEYEQYF
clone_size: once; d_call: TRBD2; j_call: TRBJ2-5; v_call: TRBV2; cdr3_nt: TGTGCCAGCAGTGACCCGGGGGGTATGGAGACCCAGTACTTC; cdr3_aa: CASSDPGGMETQYF
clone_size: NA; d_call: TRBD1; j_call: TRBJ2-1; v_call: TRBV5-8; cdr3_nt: TGTGCCAGCAGCCGGGACAGGGGTTCCTACAATGAGCAGTTCTTC; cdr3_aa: CASSRDRGSYNEQFF
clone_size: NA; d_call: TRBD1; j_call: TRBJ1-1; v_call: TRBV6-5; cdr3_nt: TGTGCCAGCAGTTACTCGGACAGGGGTAACACTGAAGCTTTCTTT; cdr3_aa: CASSYSDRGNTEAFF
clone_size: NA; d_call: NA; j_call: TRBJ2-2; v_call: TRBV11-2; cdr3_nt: TGTGCCAGCAACCGAGGGGCAGGGGTGAACACCGGGGAGCTGTTTTTT; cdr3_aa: CASNRGAGVNTGELFF
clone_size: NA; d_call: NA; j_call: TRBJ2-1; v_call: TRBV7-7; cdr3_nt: TGTGCTAGCAGCTTAGAGACAGGTCTAGGCTCCTACAATGAGCAGTTCTTC; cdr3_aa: CASSLETGLGSYNEQFF
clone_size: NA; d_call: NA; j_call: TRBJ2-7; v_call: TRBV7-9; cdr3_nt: TGTGCCAGCAGCTTAAGGGGTTCTGACTACGAGCAGTACTTC; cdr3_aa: CASSLRGSDYEQYF
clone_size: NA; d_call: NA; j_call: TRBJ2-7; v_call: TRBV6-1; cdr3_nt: TGTGCCAGCAGTGAAGTATCGGTAGCAGGGTGGTACTTC; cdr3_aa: CASSEVSVAGWYF
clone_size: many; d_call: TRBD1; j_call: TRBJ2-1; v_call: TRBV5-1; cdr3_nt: TGCGCCAGCAGCGACAGGGGGCCCCACAATGAGCAGTTCTTC; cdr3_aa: CASSDRGPHNEQFF
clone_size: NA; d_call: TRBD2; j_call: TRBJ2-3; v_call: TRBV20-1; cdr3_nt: TGCAGTGCTAGTAAGCGGGGGGGCCTAACAGATACGCAGTATTTT; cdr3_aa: CSASKRGGLTDTQYF
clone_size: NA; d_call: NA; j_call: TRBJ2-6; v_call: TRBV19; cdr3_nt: TGTGCCAGTAGTTCGGACACGACGCCCTCTGGGGCCAACGTCCTGACTTTC; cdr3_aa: CASSSDTTPSGANVLTF
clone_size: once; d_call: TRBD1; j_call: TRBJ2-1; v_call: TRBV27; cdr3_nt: TGTGCCAGCAGTGGGTACAGGGGGCAGGCCTACAATGAGCAGTTCTTC; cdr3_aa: CASSGYRGQAYNEQFF